A selection of T cell receptor beta chains follows, all from one sample in a study of CD8 T cells in ankylosing spondylitis. TCRdb reanalysed the 5' RACE reads using MiXCR and keeps one entry per CDR3 protein. The table records about 450,000 distinct CDR3 sequences, 20% to 30% of them present only once. Input material: blood, either unsorted or a sorted T cell fraction (not recorded which). Every receptor here comes from a male donor with ankylosing spondylitis. Both conserved end residues are part of each CDR3. D genes are given only for firm matches. The listing skips clone size in some rows; elsewhere it reads once, few, many or a size class.

clone_size: .
d_call: .
j_call: TRBJ2-1
v_call: TRBV24-1
cdr3_length: 14
cdr3_nt: TGTGCCACCAGTGATTTGGCTTCCTACAATGAGCAGTTCTTC
cdr3_aa: CATSDLASYNEQFF

clone_size: few
d_call: TRBD1
j_call: TRBJ1-2
v_call: TRBV29-1
cdr3_length: 14
cdr3_nt: TGCAGCGCCCTCCCCCAGGGGGGGGGCTATGGCTACACCTTC
cdr3_aa: CSALPQGGGYGYTF

clone_size: .
d_call: TRBD2
j_call: TRBJ2-1
v_call: TRBV10-3
cdr3_length: 14
cdr3_nt: TGTGCTGCCTTCAGCGGGAGGGCCTCGGATGAGCAGTTCTTC
cdr3_aa: CAAFSGRASDEQFF

clone_size: .
d_call: TRBD2
j_call: TRBJ2-7
v_call: TRBV5-1
cdr3_length: 15
cdr3_nt: TGCGCCAGCAGCGGGTCTAGCGGGAGTCAACGGGAGCAGTACTTC
cdr3_aa: CASSGSSGSQREQYF

clone_size: .
d_call: TRBD2
j_call: TRBJ2-5
v_call: TRBV5-1
cdr3_length: 16
cdr3_nt: TGCGCCAGCAGCCCGGGAGCGGGAGTGGGCCAAGAGACCCAGTACTTC
cdr3_aa: CASSPGAGVGQETQYF

clone_size: .
d_call: TRBD1
j_call: TRBJ2-2
v_call: TRBV7-2
cdr3_length: 14
cdr3_nt: TGTGCCAGCAGACCTACCACAGGGGCCGGGGAGCTGTTTTTT
cdr3_aa: CASRPTTGAGELFF

clone_size: .
d_call: TRBD2
j_call: TRBJ2-1
v_call: TRBV5-1
cdr3_length: 22
cdr3_nt: TGCGCCAGCAGCTTATCTAGGGGACGGACTAGCGGGAGGGGGTCCTCCTACAATGAGCAGTTCTTC
cdr3_aa: CASSLSRGRTSGRGSSYNEQFF

clone_size: .
d_call: .
j_call: TRBJ1-5
v_call: TRBV3-1
cdr3_length: 15
cdr3_nt: TGTGCCAGCAGCCAATTCGTGGGGAACGGCCAGCCCCAGCATTTT
cdr3_aa: CASSQFVGNGQPQHF

clone_size: .
d_call: TRBD2
j_call: TRBJ2-1
v_call: TRBV5-1
cdr3_length: 15
cdr3_nt: TGCGCCAGCAGCGCGGGAGGGCGCTCAGGCAATGAGCAGTTCTTC
cdr3_aa: CASSAGGRSGNEQFF

clone_size: few
d_call: .
j_call: TRBJ2-1
v_call: TRBV20-1
cdr3_length: 15
cdr3_nt: TGCAGTGCTTCCCCTTTCCGGGAGACGGTGAATGAGCAGTTCTTC
cdr3_aa: CSASPFRETVNEQFF

clone_size: few
d_call: .
j_call: TRBJ1-2
v_call: TRBV24-1
cdr3_length: 13
cdr3_nt: TGTGCCACCAGTGTTACAGGGTCGGATGGCTACACCTTC
cdr3_aa: CATSVTGSDGYTF

clone_size: few
d_call: TRBD1
j_call: TRBJ1-4
v_call: TRBV27
cdr3_length: 16
cdr3_nt: TGTGCCAGCAGACCAGGACAGGCTGCAACTAATGAAAAACTGTTTTTT
cdr3_aa: CASRPGQAATNEKLFF

clone_size: few
d_call: .
j_call: TRBJ1-5
v_call: TRBV24-1
cdr3_length: 15
cdr3_nt: TGTGCCACCAGCAGTTCCAGGGGAGGCAATCAGCCCCAGCATTTT
cdr3_aa: CATSSSRGGNQPQHF

clone_size: .
d_call: .
j_call: TRBJ1-1
v_call: TRBV6-1
cdr3_length: 14
cdr3_nt: TGTGCCAGCAGTGAAGGCGGACCGAACACTGAAGCTTTCTTT
cdr3_aa: CASSEGGPNTEAFF

clone_size: few
d_call: TRBD1
j_call: TRBJ1-5
v_call: TRBV12-3/TRBV12-4
cdr3_length: 16
cdr3_nt: TGTGCCAGCAGCACCCCCTCCGGGACAGTTAATCAGCCCCAGCATTTT
cdr3_aa: CASSTPSGTVNQPQHF

clone_size: few
d_call: .
j_call: TRBJ2-3
v_call: TRBV29-1
cdr3_length: 12
cdr3_nt: TGCAGCGTTACGTCCCTCACAGATACGCAGTATTTT
cdr3_aa: CSVTSLTDTQYF

clone_size: few
d_call: TRBD2
j_call: TRBJ2-1
v_call: TRBV11-1
cdr3_length: 14
cdr3_nt: TGTGCCAGCAGCTTAGATGTTGGACTAGCGGCGGAGTTCTTC
cdr3_aa: CASSLDVGLAAEFF

clone_size: .
d_call: .
j_call: TRBJ1-2
v_call: TRBV3-1
cdr3_length: 13
cdr3_nt: TGTGCCAGCAGCCAAGTAGATAACTATGGCTACACCTTC
cdr3_aa: CASSQVDNYGYTF

clone_size: .
d_call: .
j_call: TRBJ2-1
v_call: TRBV14
cdr3_length: 19
cdr3_nt: TGTGCCAGCAGCCAAGGTATATTTGCCGGGAGAAGCTCCTACAATGAGCAGTTCTTC
cdr3_aa: CASSQGIFAGRSSYNEQFF

clone_size: few
d_call: TRBD2
j_call: TRBJ2-1
v_call: TRBV6-5
cdr3_length: 16
cdr3_nt: TGTGCCAGCAGTTACTCGGCGTTAGCGGGAGGGCGGGAGCAGTTCTTC
cdr3_aa: CASSYSALAGGREQFF

clone_size: few
d_call: TRBD1
j_call: TRBJ2-2
v_call: TRBV12-3/TRBV12-4
cdr3_length: 15
cdr3_nt: TGTGCCAGCACCGGGACAGGGACATACACCGGGGAGCTGTTTTTT
cdr3_aa: CASTGTGTYTGELFF

clone_size: .
d_call: .
j_call: TRBJ1-4
v_call: TRBV20-1
cdr3_length: 15
cdr3_nt: TGCAGTGCTAGAGCCCCAGGGATCACTAATGAAAAACTGTTTTTT
cdr3_aa: CSARAPGITNEKLFF

clone_size: few
d_call: .
j_call: TRBJ2-5
v_call: TRBV27
cdr3_length: 13
cdr3_nt: TGTGCCAGCGGCGGGGTATCTTGGGAGACCCAGTACTTC
cdr3_aa: CASGGVSWETQYF

clone_size: .
d_call: .
j_call: TRBJ2-1
v_call: TRBV3-1
cdr3_length: 15
cdr3_nt: TGTGCCAGCAGCCAAATGATAGCGAACAACAATGAGCAGTTCTTC
cdr3_aa: CASSQMIANNNEQFF

clone_size: .
d_call: .
j_call: TRBJ1-1
v_call: TRBV20-1
cdr3_length: 13
cdr3_nt: TGCAGTGCTAGGCTACCGGAGAGCACTGAAGCTTTCTTT
cdr3_aa: CSARLPESTEAFF

clone_size: few
d_call: TRBD1
j_call: TRBJ2-5
v_call: TRBV6-1
cdr3_length: 12
cdr3_nt: TGTGCCAGCCGCGGACAGGGAAAGACCCAGTACTTC
cdr3_aa: CASRGQGKTQYF

clone_size: .
d_call: .
j_call: TRBJ2-7
v_call: TRBV20-1
cdr3_length: 15
cdr3_nt: TGCAGTGCTAGAGATCAGGAGGGGGCGCCTCGCGAGCAGTACTTC
cdr3_aa: CSARDQEGAPREQYF

clone_size: .
d_call: .
j_call: TRBJ1-2
v_call: TRBV12-3/TRBV12-4
cdr3_length: 15
cdr3_nt: TGTGCCAGCAGGCTCACAGGGCTCCGGGGTTCGGGCTACACCTTC
cdr3_aa: CASRLTGLRGSGYTF

clone_size: .
d_call: .
j_call: TRBJ2-7
v_call: TRBV20-1
cdr3_length: 13
cdr3_nt: TGCAGTGCCGCGACAGAAAAATCCTACGAGCAGTACTTC
cdr3_aa: CSAATEKSYEQYF

clone_size: .
d_call: .
j_call: TRBJ1-4
v_call: TRBV7-9
cdr3_length: 12
cdr3_nt: TGTGCCAGCTCCGGCCCCAGCGAAAAACTGTTTTTT
cdr3_aa: CASSGPSEKLFF